This T cell receptor (beta chain) stems from a study of T-cell reconstitution after alpha-beta-depleted transplantation in children. It was with unique molecular identifiers that the TCRbeta library was prepared. MiXCR, applied by TCRdb to the PCR reads, yields one record per CDR3 protein. Of approximately 130,000 distinct CDR3 sequences in the sample, about 9.6% were seen once. V shed 1 base and J 3 bases; nucleotides not matched to a gene: 7. The CDR3 runs to 15 residues. The germline V gene has CDR1 DFQATT and CDR2 SNEGSKA (reference sequence). The material sequenced was PBMCs, mostly from graft donor cells, taken 180 days after TCRalphabeta/CD19-depleted stem cell transplant. The chain carries TRBV20-1 and TRBJ2-7; 9 bases map to TRBD2. The receptor's source is a girl under three years old who had a stem cell transplant for combined immunodeficiency, so the T cells may come from the graft donor. The CDR3 protein is CSARARGRAYYEQYF. The CDR3 DNA sequence: TGCAGTGCTAGAGCTCGCGGGAGGGCCTACTACGAGCAGTACTTC.